A selection of T cell receptor beta chains follows, all from one sample in a study of blood T cell repertoires in COVID-19. Sequencing used immunoSEQ multiplex PCR; TCRdb keeps in-frame clones, though not all of them. The sample has tens of thousands of clones; 85% to 90% are singletons. Sequenced sample: peripheral blood. All receptors derive from a man aged 60 to 69 with acute or convalescent COVID-19. Both conserved end residues are part of each CDR3. D genes are given only for firm matches. Only part of the rows carry a size: once, few, many, or a class if the clone is expanded.

TRBV19	16	TRBJ1-4	NA	NA	TGTGCCAGTAGTGCCAGACAGTTGTCAACTAATGAAAAACTGTTTTTT	CASSARQLSTNEKLFF
TRBV10-3	14	TRBJ1-1	NA	NA	TGTGCCATCACCCCCCGGGACAAAGACACTGAAGCTTTCTTT	CAITPRDKDTEAFF
TRBV7-2	13	TRBJ1-5	NA	NA	TGTGCCAGCAGCCCGGACTCTAATCAGCCCCAGCATTTT	CASSPDSNQPQHF
TRBV5-1	16	TRBJ1-1	NA	TRBD1	TGCGCCAGCAGCCCGAGACAGGGCGGCATGAACACTGAAGCTTTCTTT	CASSPRQGGMNTEAFF
TRBV5-1	12	TRBJ2-1	NA	NA	TGCGCCAGCAGCTTGCGGTCGTTCGGGCAGTTCTTC	CASSLRSFGQFF
TRBV15	15	TRBJ1-1	NA	NA	TGTGCCACCAGCTCCCGTGGGGGGGGGTACGGTGAAGCTTTCTTT	CATSSRGGGYGEAFF
TRBV6-4	15	TRBJ1-5	NA	NA	TGTGCCAGCAGTGACTCGCGGGCAGACAATCAGCCCCAGCATTTT	CASSDSRADNQPQHF
TRBV5-4	15	TRBJ1-4	once	NA	TGTGCCAGCAGCTTGGAGGGGGCAACTAATGAAAAACTGTTTTTT	CASSLEGATNEKLFF
TRBV24-1	22	TRBJ1-2	NA	TRBD1	TGTGCCACCAGTGATTCGCAGGGGACAGGGATGATCGGAGCTGGTGCTAACTATGGCTACACCTTC	CATSDSQGTGMIGAGANYGYTF
TRBV10-2	18	TRBJ2-2	once	TRBD2	TGCGCCAGCAGTGCGGCCCCGACTTGCGGGGGGGCAGGGGGGGAGCTGTTTTTT	CASSAAPTCGGAGGELFF
TRBV18	11	TRBJ2-2	NA	TRBD1	TGTGCCAGCCGACAGGGACGGGAGCTGTTTTTT	CASRQGRELFF
TRBV5-1	12	TRBJ1-2	NA	NA	TGCGCCAGCAGACAGGAGGGTTATGGCTACACCTTC	CASRQEGYGYTF
TRBV6-5	15	TRBJ2-2	NA	TRBD1	TGTGCCAGCAGTCGGGACAGGGATTGGACCGGGGAGCTGTTTTTT	CASSRDRDWTGELFF
TRBV27	15	TRBJ2-5	few	NA	TGTGCCAGCAGAACAGGGAATAGTAGACAAGAGACCCAGTACTTC	CASRTGNSRQETQYF
TRBV3-1/TRBV3-2	17	TRBJ2-1	NA	TRBD2	TGTGCCAGCAGCCAAGGGGAAAGACTAGCGGGGGGTGCTGAGCAGTTCTTC	CASSQGERLAGGAEQFF
TRBV6-6	13	TRBJ1-2	once	NA	TGTGCCAGCAGCCTCGACAGATCCTATGGCTACACCTTC	CASSLDRSYGYTF
TRBV3-1/TRBV3-2	15	TRBJ1-2	NA	TRBD1	TGTGCCAGCAGCCCCCACAGGGGGCTACTCTATGGCTACACCTTC	CASSPHRGLLYGYTF
TRBV5-4	15	TRBJ1-3	NA	TRBD1	TGTGCCAGCAGCTCCGACAGGGTTTCTGGAAACACCATATATTTT	CASSSDRVSGNTIYF
TRBV18	13	TRBJ2-7	NA	NA	TGTGCCAGCTCACCACCCTCCGTCGACGAGCAGTACTTC	CASSPPSVDEQYF
TRBV10-3	12	TRBJ1-2	NA	TRBD1	TGTGCCATCAGCAGGACAGGGGACGGCTACACCTTC	CAISRTGDGYTF
TRBV7-9	15	TRBJ1-2	NA	TRBD1	TGTGCCAGCAGCTTCGAGGGACAGTCCTTCTATGGCTACACCTTC	CASSFEGQSFYGYTF
TRBV7-8	16	TRBJ1-5	NA	NA	TGTGCCAGCAGCTTAGCGAGGGGACAAATGAATCAGCCCCAGCATTTT	CASSLARGQMNQPQHF
TRBV7-9	17	TRBJ2-2	NA	NA	TGTGCCAGCAGCTTAAAGGCCGAGGTTTCGAACACCGGGGAGCTGTTTTTT	CASSLKAEVSNTGELFF
TRBV18	16	TRBJ1-4	NA	NA	TGTGCCAGCTCACCATGGGGGGGGGCTCGTGGTGAAAAACTGTTTTTT	CASSPWGGARGEKLFF
TRBV6-1	15	TRBJ1-2	NA	TRBD1	TGTGCCAGCAGTGAACCAATCGGACAGGTCTATGGCTACACCTTC	CASSEPIGQVYGYTF
TRBV9	13	TRBJ1-6	NA	NA	TGTGCCAGCAGCGAAAACCCGGGATCACCCCTCCACTTT	CASSENPGSPLHF
TRBV6-6	13	TRBJ1-2	NA	NA	TGTGCCAGCAGAGTGAGGACAGACTATGGCTACACCTTC	CASRVRTDYGYTF
TRBV7-9	16	TRBJ2-7	NA	TRBD2	TGTGCCAGCAGCTTTGGGGGGGGGACCCACTCCTACGAGCAGTACTTC	CASSFGGGTHSYEQYF
TRBV11-3	14	TRBJ2-1	NA	TRBD2	TGTGCCAGCAGCCTGACGGGGGGATACAATGAGCAGTTCTTC	CASSLTGGYNEQFF
TRBV9	13	TRBJ2-2	NA	NA	TGTGCCAGCAGCGTAGTAGTAGCCGGGGAGCTGTTTTTT	CASSVVVAGELFF
TRBV11-2	14	TRBJ2-7	NA	TRBD2	TGTGCCAGCAGAAACCCGGGGGGCTCCTACGAGCAGTACTTC	CASRNPGGSYEQYF
TRBV29-1	13	TRBJ1-1	NA	TRBD1	TGCAGCGCTGGGACAGGGGCTGGCACTGAAGCTTTCTTT	CSAGTGAGTEAFF
TRBV5-6	16	TRBJ1-5	NA	NA	TGTGCCAGCAGCTTGGGGCCCGGGGTCAGCAATCAGCCCCAGCATTTT	CASSLGPGVSNQPQHF
TRBV12-5	14	TRBJ1-1	NA	NA	TGTGCTAGTGGTTTGGGGGGGCATTTGACTGAAGCTTTCTTT	CASGLGGHLTEAFF
TRBV30	14	TRBJ2-1	NA	NA	TGTGCCTGGAGTGGAGGACCGGACTTGAATGAGCAGTTCTTC	CAWSGGPDLNEQFF
TRBV18	14	TRBJ2-7	NA	TRBD1	TGTGCCAGCTCACCGGACAGGGATTTCTACGAGCAGTACTTC	CASSPDRDFYEQYF
TRBV19	14	TRBJ2-1	NA	NA	TGTGCCAGTAGTCGGGGAAGCTCCTACAATGAGCAGTTCTTC	CASSRGSSYNEQFF
TRBV19	14	TRBJ2-1	NA	NA	TGTGCCAGTACGCGGGACAGCAATGTGAATGAGCAGTTCTTC	CASTRDSNVNEQFF
TRBV6-5	14	TRBJ1-6	NA	NA	TGTGCCAGCAGTTACTCCCCCCTCTCGGCACCCCTCCACTTT	CASSYSPLSAPLHF
TRBV7-9	14	TRBJ1-3	NA	TRBD1	TGTGCCAGCAGCTCCCTGGACAGGGGAAACACCATATATTTT	CASSSLDRGNTIYF
TRBV5-8	15	TRBJ1-2	NA	NA	TGTGCCAGCACCTTCCGAGGCATCTCTCCTAGTCGTTACACCTTC	CASTFRGISPSRYTF
TRBV10-2	14	TRBJ2-1	NA	NA	TGCGCCAGCAGTGAGCGTCAGGGTGATCGGGAGCAGTTCTTC	CASSERQGDREQFF
TRBV19	12	TRBJ2-3	NA	NA	TGTGCCAGTAGTATAACGAGAGATACGCAGTATTTT	CASSITRDTQYF
TRBV4-2	16	TRBJ2-1	NA	TRBD2	TGTGCCAGCAGCCAAGGTCTACTAGCGGGGGGGCATGAGCAGTTCTTC	CASSQGLLAGGHEQFF
TRBV6-5	14	TRBJ1-2	once	NA	TGTGCCAGCAGTTACGGGGGCGTTGACTATGGCTACACCTTC	CASSYGGVDYGYTF
TRBV9	17	TRBJ1-2	NA	TRBD1	TGTGCCAGCAGCGTTGGGACAGGGAACGGAGTGGGCTATGGCTACACCTTC	CASSVGTGNGVGYGYTF
TRBV2	14	TRBJ1-5	few	NA	TGTGCCAGCAAAGGTACAGGCCGCAATCAGCCCCAGCATTTT	CASKGTGRNQPQHF
TRBV11-1	16	TRBJ2-5	NA	TRBD2	TGTGCCAGCAGCATCTCGACTAGCGGGGGGGGTGAGACCCAGTACTTC	CASSISTSGGGETQYF
TRBV2	15	TRBJ1-5	many	NA	TGTGCCAGCAGTGTTACAGTGGATAGCAATCAGCCCCAGCATTTT	CASSVTVDSNQPQHF
TRBV18	16	TRBJ1-3	NA	TRBD1	TGTGCCAGCTCACTCCTCCGGGACAGGGCTGGAAACACCATATATTTT	CASSLLRDRAGNTIYF
TRBV3-1/TRBV3-2	14	TRBJ1-1	NA	NA	TGTGCCAGCAGCCAAGATCTTCGGGGGACTGAAGCTTTCTTT	CASSQDLRGTEAFF
TRBV14	17	TRBJ2-1	NA	NA	TGTGCCAGCAGCCAAGTTGGTAGGCAGGCCTCTTACAATGAGCAGTTCTTC	CASSQVGRQASYNEQFF
TRBV18	15	TRBJ2-7	NA	TRBD1	TGTGCCAGCTCATCGGGGACAGGGGGCTCCTACGAGCAGTACTTC	CASSSGTGGSYEQYF
TRBV21-1	15	TRBJ1-5	NA	NA	TGTGCCAGCAGCACCTCCGACAGGGACGGTCAGCCCCAGCATTTT	CASSTSDRDGQPQHF
TRBV19	15	TRBJ1-2	NA	TRBD1	TGTGCCAGTAGTATTGCTCGGGGACAGGGTTATGGCTACACCTTC	CASSIARGQGYGYTF
TRBV7-9	15	TRBJ1-2	NA	NA	TGTGCCAGCACCTCAACCGACAGTCCTAACTATGGCTACACCTTC	CASTSTDSPNYGYTF
TRBV7-6	13	TRBJ2-7	NA	NA	TGTGCCAGCAGCTTTGGAGACTCCTACGAGCAGTACTTC	CASSFGDSYEQYF
TRBV19	15	TRBJ1-2	NA	NA	TGTGCCAGTAGTATCGGGACACCCCCCAACTATGGCTACACCTTC	CASSIGTPPNYGYTF
TRBV20-1	13	TRBJ1-5	once	NA	TGCAGTGCTCGTGGCTATAGCAATCAGCCCCAGCATTTT	CSARGYSNQPQHF
TRBV18	13	TRBJ1-1	NA	NA	TGTGCCAGCTCACCCCTCCAGGGAAATGGAGCTTTCTTT	CASSPLQGNGAFF